This T cell receptor (beta chain) was found in a study of control samples from healthy donors and cancer patients. The method was immunoSEQ multiplex PCR; TCRdb's version includes in-frame clones alone and lacks a portion of them. This sample has around 200,000 clones; roughly 91% occur once, and the top ten carry about 1.6%. This TCR was sampled from a man aged 18 to 35 in good health. The specimen was blood.

CDR3 nucleotide sequence: TGTGCCAGCAGCTTATTGTCTAGCGGAGCCTACGAGCAGTACTTC. It codes for CASSLLSSGAYEQYF. This chain joins TRBV7-8 and TRBJ2-7, with 7 bases fitting TRBD2. Germline V lookup: CDR1 SGHVS, CDR2 FQNEAQ. The CDR3 totals 15 residues. The trim removed 2 bases at V and 2 bases at J, leaving 6 bases unmatched.